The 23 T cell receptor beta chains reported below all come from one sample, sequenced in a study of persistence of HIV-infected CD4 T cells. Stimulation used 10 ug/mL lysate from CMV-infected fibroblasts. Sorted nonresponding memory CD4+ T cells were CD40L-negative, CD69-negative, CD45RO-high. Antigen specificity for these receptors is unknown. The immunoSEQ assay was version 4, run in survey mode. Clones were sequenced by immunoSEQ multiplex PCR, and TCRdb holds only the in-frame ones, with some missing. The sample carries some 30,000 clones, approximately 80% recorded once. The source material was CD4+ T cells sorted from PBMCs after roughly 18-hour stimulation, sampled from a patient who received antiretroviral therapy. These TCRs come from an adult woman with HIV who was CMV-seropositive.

CDR3 bases: TGTGCCAGCAGCCAAGTTAACACGCTACTGTTTTTT. Translating it yields CASSQVNTLLFF. V is TRBV3-1 (or the pseudogene TRBV3-2) and J is TRBJ1-4, with D unresolved. The CDR3 is made up of 12 amino acids. Between the trimmed V and J ends, which lost 1 base and 13 bases, there was a span of 10 bases. The germline V gene has CDR1 LGHDT and CDR2 YNNKEL (reference sequence).

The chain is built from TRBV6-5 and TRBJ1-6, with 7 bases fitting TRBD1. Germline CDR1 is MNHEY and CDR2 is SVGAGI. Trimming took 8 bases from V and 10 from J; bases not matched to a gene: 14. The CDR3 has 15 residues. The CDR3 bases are TGTGCCAGCCAAAGAAGGGGGCGGTGGGAATCACCCCTCCACTTT. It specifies CASQRRGRWESPLHF.

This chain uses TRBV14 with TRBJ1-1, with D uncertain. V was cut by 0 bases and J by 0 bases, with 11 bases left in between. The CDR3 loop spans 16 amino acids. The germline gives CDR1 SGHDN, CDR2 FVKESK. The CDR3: CASSQDRGGMNTEAFF. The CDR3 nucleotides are TGTGCCAGCAGCCAAGATCGGGGAGGGATGAACACTGAAGCTTTCTTT.

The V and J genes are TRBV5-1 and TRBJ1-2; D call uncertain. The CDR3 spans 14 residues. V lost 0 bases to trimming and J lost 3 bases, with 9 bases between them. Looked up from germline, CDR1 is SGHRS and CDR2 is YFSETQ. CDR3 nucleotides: TGCGCCAGCAGCTTGGGCAGTATGGACTATGGCTACACCTTC. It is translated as CASSLGSMDYGYTF.

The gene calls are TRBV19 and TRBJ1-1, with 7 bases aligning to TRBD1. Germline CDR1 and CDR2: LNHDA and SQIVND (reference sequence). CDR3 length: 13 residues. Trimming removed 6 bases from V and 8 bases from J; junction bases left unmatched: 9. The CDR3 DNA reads TGTGCCAGTAGACAGGGGCGGGAGGCCGAAGCTTTCTTT. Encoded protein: CASRQGREAEAFF.

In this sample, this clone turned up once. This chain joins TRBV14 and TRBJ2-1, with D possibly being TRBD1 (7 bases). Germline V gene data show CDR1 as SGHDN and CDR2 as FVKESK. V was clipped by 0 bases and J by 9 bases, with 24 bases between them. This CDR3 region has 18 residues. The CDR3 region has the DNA TGTGCCAGCAGCCAAGACGCCCTTACAGGGGAGGCAGATGCTGAGCAGTTCTTC. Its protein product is CASSQDALTGEADAEQFF.

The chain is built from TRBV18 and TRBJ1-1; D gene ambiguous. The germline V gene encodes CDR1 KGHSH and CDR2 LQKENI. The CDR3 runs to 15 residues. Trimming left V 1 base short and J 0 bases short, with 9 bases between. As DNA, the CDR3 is TGTGCCAGCTCACCACAGGATCTTGTGAACACTGAAGCTTTCTTT. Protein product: CASSPQDLVNTEAFF.

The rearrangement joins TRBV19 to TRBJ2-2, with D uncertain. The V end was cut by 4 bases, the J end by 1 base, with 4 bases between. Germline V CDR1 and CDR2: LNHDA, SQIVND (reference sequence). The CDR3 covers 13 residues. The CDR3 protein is CASSTGNTGELFF. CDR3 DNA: TGTGCCAGTAGTACTGGGAACACCGGGGAGCTGTTTTTT.

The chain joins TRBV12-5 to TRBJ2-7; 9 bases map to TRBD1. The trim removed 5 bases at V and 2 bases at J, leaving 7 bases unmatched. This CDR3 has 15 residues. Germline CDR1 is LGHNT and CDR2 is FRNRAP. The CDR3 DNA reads TGTGCTAGTGGTCGCTACAGGGGGCCGACCTACGAGCAGTACTTC. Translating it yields CASGRYRGPTYEQYF. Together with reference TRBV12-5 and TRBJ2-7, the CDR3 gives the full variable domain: DARVTQTPRHKVTEMGQEVTMRCQPILGHNTVFWYRQTMMQGLELLAYFRNRAPLDDSGMPKDRFSAEMPDATLATLKIQPSEPRDSAVYFCASGRYRGPTYEQYFGPGTRLTVT.

The CDR3 protein is CASSLAGTYNEKLFF. CDR3 bases: TGCGCCAGCAGCTTGGCCGGGACATATAATGAAAAACTGTTTTTT. The chain employs TRBV5-1 and TRBJ1-4; D might be TRBD1 (6 bases). This CDR3 spans 15 amino acids. With 0 bases removed from V and 4 bases from J, the gap between germline ends came to 10 bases. Germline-derived CDR1 and CDR2 are SGHRS and YFSETQ.

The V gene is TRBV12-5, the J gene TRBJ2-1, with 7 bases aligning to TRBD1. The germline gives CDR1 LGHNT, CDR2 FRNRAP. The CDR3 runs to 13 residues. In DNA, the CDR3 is TGTGCATCCGGGACAGACTCCTACAATGAGCAGTTCTTC. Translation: CASGTDSYNEQFF.

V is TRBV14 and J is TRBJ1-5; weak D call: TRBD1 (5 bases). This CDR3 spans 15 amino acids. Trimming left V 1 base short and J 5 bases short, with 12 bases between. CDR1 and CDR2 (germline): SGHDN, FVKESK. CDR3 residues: CASSQVREDDQPQHF. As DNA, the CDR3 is TGTGCCAGCAGCCAAGTCAGGGAGGATGATCAGCCCCAGCATTTT.

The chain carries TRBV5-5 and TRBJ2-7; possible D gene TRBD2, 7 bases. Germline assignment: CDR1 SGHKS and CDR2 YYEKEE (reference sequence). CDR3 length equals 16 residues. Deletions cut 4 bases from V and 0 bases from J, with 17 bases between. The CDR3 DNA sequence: TGTGCCAGCAGCCCAAGACAGGCGGGGGTCTCCTACGAGCAGTACTTC. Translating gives CASSPRQAGVSYEQYF.

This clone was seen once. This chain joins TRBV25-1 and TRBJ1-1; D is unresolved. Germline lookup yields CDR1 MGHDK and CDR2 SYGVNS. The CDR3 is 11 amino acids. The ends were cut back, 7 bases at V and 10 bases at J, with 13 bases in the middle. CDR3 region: CASTDRFRAFF. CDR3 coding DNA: TGTGCCAGCACTGACCGTTTTAGAGCTTTCTTT.

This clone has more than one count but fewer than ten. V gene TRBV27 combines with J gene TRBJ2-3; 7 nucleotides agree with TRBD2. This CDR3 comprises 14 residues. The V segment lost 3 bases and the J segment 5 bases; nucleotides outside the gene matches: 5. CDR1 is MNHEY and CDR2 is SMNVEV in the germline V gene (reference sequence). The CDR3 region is CASSFNGGRDTQYF. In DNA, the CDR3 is TGTGCCAGCAGTTTTAACGGGGGGAGAGATACGCAGTATTTT.

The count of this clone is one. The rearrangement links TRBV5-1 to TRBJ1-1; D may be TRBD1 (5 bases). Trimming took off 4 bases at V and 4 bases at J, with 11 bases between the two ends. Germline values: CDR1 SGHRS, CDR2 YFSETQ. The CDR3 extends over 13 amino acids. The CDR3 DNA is TGCGCCAGCAGCCCTTCCGGGGGCACTGAAGCTTTCTTT. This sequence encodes CASSPSGGTEAFF.

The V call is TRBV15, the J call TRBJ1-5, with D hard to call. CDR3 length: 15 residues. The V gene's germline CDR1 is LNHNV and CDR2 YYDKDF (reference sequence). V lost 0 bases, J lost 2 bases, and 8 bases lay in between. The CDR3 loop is CATSRDYVGNQPQHF. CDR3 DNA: TGTGCCACCAGCAGAGATTACGTGGGCAATCAGCCCCAGCATTTT. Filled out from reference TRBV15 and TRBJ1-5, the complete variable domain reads DAMVIQNPRYQVTQFGKPVTLSCSQTLNHNVMYWYQQKSSQAPKLLFHYYDKDFNNEADTPDNFQSRRPNTSFCFLDIRSPGLGDTAMYLCATSRDYVGNQPQHFGDGTRLSIL.

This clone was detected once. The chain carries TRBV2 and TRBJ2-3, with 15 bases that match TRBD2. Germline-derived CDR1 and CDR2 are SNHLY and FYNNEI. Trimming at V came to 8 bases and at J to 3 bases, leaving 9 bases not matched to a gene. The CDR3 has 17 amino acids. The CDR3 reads CASFFYGTSGGTDTQYF. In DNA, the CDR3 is TGTGCCAGCTTTTTTTACGGGACTAGCGGGGGGACAGATACGCAGTATTTT.

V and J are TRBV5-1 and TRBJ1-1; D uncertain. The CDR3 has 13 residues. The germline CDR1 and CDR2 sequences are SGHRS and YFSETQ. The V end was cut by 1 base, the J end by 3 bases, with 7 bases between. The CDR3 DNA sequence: TGCGCCAGCAGCTTGAGTCGAGACACTGAAGCTTTCTTT. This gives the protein CASSLSRDTEAFF.

The CDR3 nucleotides are TGTGCCACCAGTGCTCCGGACAGGGGGGGAAAACTGTTTTTT. Its protein is CATSAPDRGGKLFF. The rearrangement joins TRBV24-1 to TRBJ1-4; 10 nucleotides match TRBD1. The CDR3 length is 14 residues. The germline CDR1 and CDR2 sequences are KGHDR and SFDVKD. The ends lost 5 bases at V and 10 bases at J; junction bases unmatched: 6.

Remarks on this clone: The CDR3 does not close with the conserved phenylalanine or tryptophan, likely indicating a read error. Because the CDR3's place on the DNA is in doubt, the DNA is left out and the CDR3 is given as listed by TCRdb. CDR3 protein: CASSFPTGPLRP. J is TRBJ1-4 and V is TRBV6-5; TRBD1 reflects the table's D call only, with no check against the DNA. The germline CDR1 and CDR2 sequences are MNHEY and SVGAGI. With termini counted, the CDR3 has 12 amino acids.

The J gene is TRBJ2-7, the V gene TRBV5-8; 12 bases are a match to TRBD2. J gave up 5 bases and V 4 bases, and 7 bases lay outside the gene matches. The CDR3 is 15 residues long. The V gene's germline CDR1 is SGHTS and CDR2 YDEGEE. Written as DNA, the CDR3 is TGTGCCAGCAGCGCCCTGACTAGCGGGGGCCACGAGCAGTACTTC. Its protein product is CASSALTSGGHEQYF.

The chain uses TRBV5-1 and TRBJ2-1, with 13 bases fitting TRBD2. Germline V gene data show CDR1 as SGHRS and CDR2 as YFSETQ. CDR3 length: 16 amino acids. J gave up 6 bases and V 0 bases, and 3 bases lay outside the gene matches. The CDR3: CASSLGTSGGLNEQFF. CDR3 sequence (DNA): TGCGCCAGCAGCTTGGGGACTAGCGGGGGCCTCAATGAGCAGTTCTTC. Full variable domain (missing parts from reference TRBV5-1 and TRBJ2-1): KAGVTQTPRYLIKTRGQQVTLSCSPISGHRSVSWYQQTPGQGLQFLFEYFSETQRNKGNFPGRFSGRQFSNSRSEMNVSTLELGDSALYLCASSLGTSGGLNEQFFGPGTRLTVL.